This T cell receptor beta chain was recorded in a study of T cell repertoires and Cas9 in healthy adults. Study-wide background: Characterization of SpCas9-reactive CD4 and CD8 T cells covered multi-effector potency, cytotoxicity and lineage.

V dropped 4 bases and J dropped 1 base, with 8 bases sitting between them. This CDR3 region has 13 residues. CDR1 SGDLS and CDR2 YYNGEE come from the germline V gene. TCRdb's copy holds only in-frame clones and misses some; the assay was immunoSEQ multiplex PCR. The repertoire holds about 14,000 clones, with roughly nine tenths as singletons. The genes are TRBV9 and TRBJ2-5; D is unresolved. This clonotype originated in a human donor in good health. What was sequenced was Tregs (CD4+, CD25+, CD127-, CD137-, CD154-) from PBMCs; culture status not recorded. CDR3 DNA sequence: TGTGCCAGCAGCCGGGTGGGCCAAGAGACCCAGTACTTC. Amino acids: CASSRVGQETQYF.